One and the same sample provided the 7 T cell receptor beta chains below, sequenced in a study of patients and donors after allogeneic stem cell transplantation. TCRdb passed the RT-PCR reads through MiXCR, listing each CDR3 protein once. The repertoire holds some 92,000 distinct CDR3 sequences, roughly 52% seen once, with under 70% in the top ten. Source material: blood, either unsorted or a sorted T cell fraction (not recorded which). These receptors originate from a human donor who was either an allogeneic HSCT recipient or a stem cell or donor lymphocyte infusion donor (not recorded which). It is not recorded whose cells these are; they may come from a transplant donor.

This clonotype has only a few counts. The chain has TRBV20-1 and TRBJ1-3; no definite D call. CDR3 length: 15 residues. CDR1 and CDR2 (germline): DFQATT, SNEGSKA (reference sequence). Trimming left V 5 bases short and J 3 bases short, with 17 bases between. In nucleotides, the CDR3 is TGCAGTGCTCGAACCGAAGCGGCTTTTGGAAACACCATATATTTT. Residues: CSARTEAAFGNTIYF.

This chain joins TRBV6-5 and TRBJ1-1, with no clear D. The V gene's germline CDR1 is MNHEY and CDR2 SVGAGI. Trimming cost V 4 bases and J 3 bases, with 9 bases left between them. The CDR3 has 13 amino acids. The CDR3 loop is CASSFSRDTEAFF. For the CDR3, the DNA is TGTGCCAGCAGTTTTTCACGGGACACTGAAGCTTTCTTT.

The chain couples TRBV12-3 or TRBV12-4 to TRBJ1-5, with D possibly matching TRBD1 (6 bases). Trimming pared 4 bases from V and 4 bases from J, leaving 17 bases between. The CDR3 loop spans 16 amino acids. DNA of the CDR3: TGTGCCAGCAGTTCAGGAGGGGGGGCTGCAAATCAGCCCCAGCATTTT. This gives the protein CASSSGGGAANQPQHF.

The chain links TRBV14 to TRBJ1-2, with D possibly TRBD1 on 5 matching bases. V lost 0 bases to trimming and J lost 3 bases, with 17 bases between them. CDR1 and CDR2 from the germline V gene are SGHDN and FVKESK. The CDR3 extends over 17 amino acids. CDR3: CASSQDYRRGRDYGYTF. CDR3 coding DNA: TGTGCCAGCAGCCAAGATTACAGGCGGGGCAGGGACTATGGCTACACCTTC.

The chain recombines TRBV28 with TRBJ2-7, with a possible D match to TRBD1 (6 bases). Germline-derived CDR1 and CDR2 are MDHEN and SYDVKM. V lost 7 bases, J lost 6 bases, and 10 bases lay in between. This CDR3 comprises 11 residues. The DNA of the CDR3 is TGTGCCAGCAACCTCAGGGGCGAGCAGTACTTC. It specifies CASNLRGEQYF. Combining the CDR3 with reference TRBV28 and TRBJ2-7 gives the whole variable domain DVKVTQSSRYLVKRTGEKVFLECVQDMDHENMFWYRQDPGLGLRLIYFSYDVKMKEKGDIPEGYSVSREKKERFSLILESASTNQTSMYLCASNLRGEQYFGPGTRLTVT.

The chain has TRBV12-3 or TRBV12-4 and TRBJ1-1, with a possible D match to TRBD1 (5 bases). Trimming shortened V by 4 bases and J by 4 bases, and 13 bases separated the two germline ends. The CDR3 loop spans 14 amino acids. The CDR3 loop reads CASSSPGQPTEAFF. The CDR3 DNA reads as TGTGCCAGCAGTTCCCCGGGGCAGCCCACTGAAGCTTTCTTT.

This clonotype was seen a few times. V is TRBV29-1 and J is TRBJ1-1; 8 bases map to TRBD1. The germline gives CDR1 SQVTM, CDR2 ANQGSEA. V lost 1 base and J lost 11; bases outside the gene matches: 6. The CDR3 loop spans 12 amino acids. CDR3 loop: CSVEGQGADAFF. The CDR3 nucleotides read TGCAGCGTTGAAGGCCAGGGGGCCGACGCTTTCTTT.